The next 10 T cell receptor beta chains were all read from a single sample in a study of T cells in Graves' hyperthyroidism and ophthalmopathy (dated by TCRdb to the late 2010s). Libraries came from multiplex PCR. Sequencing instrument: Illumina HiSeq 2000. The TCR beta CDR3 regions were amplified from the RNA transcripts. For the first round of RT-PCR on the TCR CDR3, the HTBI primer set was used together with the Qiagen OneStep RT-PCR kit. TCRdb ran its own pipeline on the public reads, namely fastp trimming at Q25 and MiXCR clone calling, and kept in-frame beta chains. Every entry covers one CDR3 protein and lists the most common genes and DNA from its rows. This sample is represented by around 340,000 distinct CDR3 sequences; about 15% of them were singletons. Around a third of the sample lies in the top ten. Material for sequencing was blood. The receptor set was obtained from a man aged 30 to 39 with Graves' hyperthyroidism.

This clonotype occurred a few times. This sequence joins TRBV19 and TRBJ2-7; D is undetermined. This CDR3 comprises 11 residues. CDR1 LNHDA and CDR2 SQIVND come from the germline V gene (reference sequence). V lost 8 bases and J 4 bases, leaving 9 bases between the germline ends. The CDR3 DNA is TGTGCCAGTTGCGCTGAGTACGAGCAGTACTTC. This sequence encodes CASCAEYEQYF.

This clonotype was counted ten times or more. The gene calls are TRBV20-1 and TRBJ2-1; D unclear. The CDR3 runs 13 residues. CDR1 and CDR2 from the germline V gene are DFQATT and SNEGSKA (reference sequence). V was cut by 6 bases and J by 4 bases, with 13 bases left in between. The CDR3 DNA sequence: TGCAGTGCCCGTGGGCCGGTTTACAATGAGCAGTTCTTC. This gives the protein CSARGPVYNEQFF.

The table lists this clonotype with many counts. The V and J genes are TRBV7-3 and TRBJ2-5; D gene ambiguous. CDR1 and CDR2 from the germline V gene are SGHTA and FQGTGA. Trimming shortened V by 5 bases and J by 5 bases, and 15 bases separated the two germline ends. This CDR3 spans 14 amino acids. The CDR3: CASSRTDSDETQYF. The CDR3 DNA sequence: TGTGCCAGCAGCCGAACCGACTCGGACGAGACCCAGTACTTC.

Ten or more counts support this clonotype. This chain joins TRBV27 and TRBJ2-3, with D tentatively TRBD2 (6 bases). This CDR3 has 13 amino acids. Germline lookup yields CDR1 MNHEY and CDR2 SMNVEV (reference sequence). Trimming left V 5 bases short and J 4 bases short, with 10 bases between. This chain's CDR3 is CASSGDFSDTQYF. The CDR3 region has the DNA TGTGCCAGCAGTGGGGACTTTTCAGATACGCAGTATTTT.

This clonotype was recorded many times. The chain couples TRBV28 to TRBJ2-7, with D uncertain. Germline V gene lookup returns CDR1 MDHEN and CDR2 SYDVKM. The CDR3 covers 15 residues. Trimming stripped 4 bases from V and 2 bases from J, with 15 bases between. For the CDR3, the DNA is TGTGCCAGCAGTTCCACTCGCTGGGATGCCTACGAGCAGTACTTC. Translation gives CASSSTRWDAYEQYF.

The CDR3 coding sequence is TGTGCCAGTACCGAGGCGGTTTACAATGAGCAGTTCTTC. It yields the protein CASTEAVYNEQFF. The rearrangement links TRBV19 to TRBJ2-1; D uncertain. Trimming cost V 7 bases and J 4 bases, with 11 bases left between them. CDR1 is LNHDA, CDR2 SQIVND, per germline (reference sequence). The CDR3 spans 13 residues.

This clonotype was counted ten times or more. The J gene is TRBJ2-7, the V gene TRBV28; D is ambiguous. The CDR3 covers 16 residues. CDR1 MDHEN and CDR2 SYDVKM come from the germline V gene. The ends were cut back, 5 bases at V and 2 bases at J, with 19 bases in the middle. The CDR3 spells CASSPIWAFGTYEQYF. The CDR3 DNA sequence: TGTGCCAGCAGTCCTATCTGGGCCTTTGGAACCTACGAGCAGTACTTC. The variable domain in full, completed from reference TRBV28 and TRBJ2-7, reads DVKVTQSSRYLVKRTGEKVFLECVQDMDHENMFWYRQDPGLGLRLIYFSYDVKMKEKGDIPEGYSVSREKKERFSLILESASTNQTSMYLCASSPIWAFGTYEQYFGPGTRLTVT.

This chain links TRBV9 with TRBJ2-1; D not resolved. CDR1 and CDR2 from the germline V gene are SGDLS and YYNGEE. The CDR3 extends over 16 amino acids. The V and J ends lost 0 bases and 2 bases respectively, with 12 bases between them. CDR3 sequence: CASSVGTSFTYNEQFF. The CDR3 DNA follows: TGTGCCAGCAGCGTAGGCACCTCCTTCACCTACAATGAGCAGTTCTTC.

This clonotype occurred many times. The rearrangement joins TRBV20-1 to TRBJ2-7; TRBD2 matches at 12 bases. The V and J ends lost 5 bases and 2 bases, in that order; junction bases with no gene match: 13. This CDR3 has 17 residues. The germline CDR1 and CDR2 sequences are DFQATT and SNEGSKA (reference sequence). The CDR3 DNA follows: TGCAGTGCTGAGGCCCGGGCTCCTAGCGGGAGGGCCTACGAGCAGTACTTC. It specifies CSAEARAPSGRAYEQYF.

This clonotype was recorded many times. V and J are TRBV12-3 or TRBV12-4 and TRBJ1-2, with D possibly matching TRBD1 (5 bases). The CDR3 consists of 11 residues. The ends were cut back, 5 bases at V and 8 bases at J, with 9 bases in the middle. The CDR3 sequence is CASSAGYGYTF. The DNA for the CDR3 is TGTGCCAGCAGTGCAGGGTACGGCTACACCTTC.